This T cell receptor beta chain appears in the sequencing data of a study of OX40 agonist ivuxolimab in advanced cancers. Study at large: Anti-PD-1, anti-PD-L1 or anti-CTLA-4 therapy given earlier was allowed, and over 35% had some. Whole-study results and caveats: The average count of expanded clones was higher among CD8+ T cells than among CD4+.

Clones were read by immunoSEQ multiplex PCR, and TCRdb kept only the in-frame ones, dropping some. In the table there are about 96,000 clones, roughly 80% of which are singletons. V lost 3 bases to trimming and J lost 4 bases, with 16 bases between them. CDR3 length equals 15 residues. CDR1 and CDR2 (germline): SGDLS, YYNGEE. This clone has only one observation. Its antigen is unidentified. Sequenced here: CD4+ or CD8+ T cells sorted from blood, sampled in a trial of the OX40 agonist ivuxolimab. The rearrangement uses TRBV9 and TRBJ1-1; D perhaps matches TRBD1 (5 bases). The source is an adult with an advanced solid tumor such as melanoma, head and neck, liver or kidney cancer. The CDR3 nucleotides are TGTGCCAGCAGCGCCCCCGCGGGGGGGGGCACTGAAGCTTTCTTT. Amino acids: CASSAPAGGGTEAFF.